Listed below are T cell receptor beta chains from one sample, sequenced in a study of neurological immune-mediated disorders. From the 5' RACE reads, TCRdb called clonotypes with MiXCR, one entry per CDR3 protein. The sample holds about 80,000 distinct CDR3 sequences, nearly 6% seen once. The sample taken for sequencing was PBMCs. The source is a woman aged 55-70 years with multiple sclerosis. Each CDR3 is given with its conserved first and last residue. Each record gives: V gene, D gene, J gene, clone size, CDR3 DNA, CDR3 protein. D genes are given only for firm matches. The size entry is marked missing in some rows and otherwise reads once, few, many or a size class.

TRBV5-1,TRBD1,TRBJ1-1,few,TGCGCCAGCAGCGTCCAACAGGGGATGGGGCTCACTGAAGCTTTCTTT,CASSVQQGMGLTEAFF
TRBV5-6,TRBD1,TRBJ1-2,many,TGTGCCAGCAGACCTTACAGGGGGCTTCCCGGCTATGGCTACACCTTC,CASRPYRGLPGYGYTF
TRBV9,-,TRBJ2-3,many,TGTGCCAGCAGCGTATTCCATGGCACAGATACGCAGTATTTT,CASSVFHGTDTQYF
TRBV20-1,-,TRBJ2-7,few,TGCAGTGCAGAACATCTAGGCTACGAGCAGTACTTC,CSAEHLGYEQYF
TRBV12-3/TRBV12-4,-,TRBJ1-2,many,TGTGCCAGCAGTTTACAAAGCGGCAGGATCTATGGCTACACCTTC,CASSLQSGRIYGYTF
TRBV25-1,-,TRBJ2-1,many,TGTGCCAGCAGGGCTCGTGGCCTATTGAATGAGCAGTTCTTC,CASRARGLLNEQFF
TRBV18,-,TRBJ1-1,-,TGTGCCAGCTCACCACGGGTTATGAACACTGAAGCTTTCTTT,CASSPRVMNTEAFF
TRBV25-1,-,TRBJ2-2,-,TGTGCCAGCAGTGACCCGGGCCCTAAGACCGGGGAGCTGTTTTTT,CASSDPGPKTGELFF
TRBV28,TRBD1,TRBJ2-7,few,TGTGCCAGCAGTGGCACCGGGACAGGGCAGGACGAGCAGTACTTC,CASSGTGTGQDEQYF
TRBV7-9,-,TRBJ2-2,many,TGTGCCAGCAGCTTAGCCGAGATTTACGGGGAGCTGTTTTTT,CASSLAEIYGELFF
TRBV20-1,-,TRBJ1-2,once,TGCAGTGTCAGCCAGGGTGTGGTTGGCTATACCTTC,CSVSQGVVGYTF
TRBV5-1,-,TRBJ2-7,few,TGCGCCAGCAGCTTGGCCGGGGGGACACAAAAAGAGCAGTACTTC,CASSLAGGTQKEQYF
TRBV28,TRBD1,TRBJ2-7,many,TGTGCCAGCAGGGCACAGGGGAAGCACGAGCAGTACTTC,CASRAQGKHEQYF
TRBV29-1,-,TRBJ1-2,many,TGCAGCGTCAACCAGGTTAGGGCCGGAGGTGGCTACACCTTC,CSVNQVRAGGGYTF
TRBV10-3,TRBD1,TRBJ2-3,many,TGTGCCATCAGCAATACTGGGACAGGGTACACAGATACGCAGTATTTT,CAISNTGTGYTDTQYF
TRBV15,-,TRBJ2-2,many,TGTGCCACCAGCAGAGATCCAGTCGGGGAGCTGTTTTTT,CATSRDPVGELFF
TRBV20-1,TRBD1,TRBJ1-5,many,TGCAGTGCGGTCAGGGGGAATCAGCCCCAGCATTTT,CSAVRGNQPQHF
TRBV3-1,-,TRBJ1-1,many,TGTGCCAGCAGCCAAGACCCTCAGGGTGCGAAGGCTTTCTTT,CASSQDPQGAKAFF
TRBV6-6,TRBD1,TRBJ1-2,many,TGTGCCAGCAGTTACGGGACAGACTATGGCTACACCTTC,CASSYGTDYGYTF
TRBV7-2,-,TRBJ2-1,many,TGTGCCAGCAGCTTAGTCAGGGTAGATGAGCAGTTCTTC,CASSLVRVDEQFF
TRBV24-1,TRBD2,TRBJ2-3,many,TGTGCCACCAGTGATCGACTAGCGGGGGGGCAAGGAGATACGCAGTATTTT,CATSDRLAGGQGDTQYF
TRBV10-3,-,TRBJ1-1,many,TGTGCCATCACCGCCCAGGGGCTGAACACTGAAGCTTTCTTT,CAITAQGLNTEAFF
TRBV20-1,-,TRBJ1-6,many,TGCAGTGCGAGTGAACAGGGAAGGGGGGATAATTCACCCCTCCACTTT,CSASEQGRGDNSPLHF
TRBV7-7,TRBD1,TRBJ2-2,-,TGTGCTAGCAGCTCCCGGACAGGGTGGGACACCGGGGAGCTGTTTTTT,CASSSRTGWDTGELFF
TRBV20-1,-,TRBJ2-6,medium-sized,TGCAGTGCTCAATCTTGGGGCTCTGGGGCCAACGTCCTGACTTTC,CSAQSWGSGANVLTF
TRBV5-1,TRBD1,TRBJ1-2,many,TGCGCCAGCAAAGCGGGGACAGGGGCCTATGGCTACACCTTC,CASKAGTGAYGYTF
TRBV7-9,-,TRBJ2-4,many,TGTGCCAGCAGCTCCCAGGGGATTGCGGCAGCCAAAAACATTCAGTACTTC,CASSSQGIAAAKNIQYF
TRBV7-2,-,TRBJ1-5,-,TGTGCCAGCAGCTTGAGCGGATACTATAGCAATCAGCCCCAGCATTTT,CASSLSGYYSNQPQHF
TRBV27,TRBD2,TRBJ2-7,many,TGTGCCAGCGTTTCGGGGGGAGGAGAGCAGTACTTC,CASVSGGGEQYF
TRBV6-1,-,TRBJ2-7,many,TGTGCCAGCAGCGAGGTCGCAGGGCCTGCGTACTTC,CASSEVAGPAYF
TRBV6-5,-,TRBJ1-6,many,TGTGCCAGCAGGGGAGGAGCCTCCTATAATTCACCCCTCCACTTT,CASRGGASYNSPLHF
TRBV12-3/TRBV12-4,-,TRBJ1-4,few,TGTGCCAGCATGATTGCAACTAATGAAAAACTGTTTTTT,CASMIATNEKLFF
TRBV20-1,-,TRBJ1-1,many,TGCAGTGCTAGGGACACCCAAAGAATGAACACTGAAGCTTTCTTT,CSARDTQRMNTEAFF
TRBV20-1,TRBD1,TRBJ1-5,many,TGCAGTGCTAGGGGGACAGGGAATCAGCCCCAGCATTTT,CSARGTGNQPQHF
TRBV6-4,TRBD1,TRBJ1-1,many,TGTGCCAGCAGTGAGGGACAGGGGGTCTCTGAAGCTTTCTTT,CASSEGQGVSEAFF
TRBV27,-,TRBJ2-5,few,TGTGCCAGCAGTCCCTTCGACAGGCCTTTTCAAGAGACCCAGTACTTC,CASSPFDRPFQETQYF
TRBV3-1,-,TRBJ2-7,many,TGTGCCAGCAGCCGCGGGACAGTCGTCTACGAGCAGTACTTC,CASSRGTVVYEQYF
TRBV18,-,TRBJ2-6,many,TGTGCCAGCTCACCACGAAGGAGTTCTGGGGCCAACGTCCTGACTTTC,CASSPRRSSGANVLTF
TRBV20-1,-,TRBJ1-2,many,TGCAGTGCCGGACAAGACTATGGCTACACCTTC,CSAGQDYGYTF
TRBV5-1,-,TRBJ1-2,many,TGCGCCAGCAGCTCTTTCCGGGGTGTTAACTATGGCTACACCTTC,CASSSFRGVNYGYTF
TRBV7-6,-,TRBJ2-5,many,TGTGCCAGCAGCTTAGCCGGGCAAAGTACTGCGACCCAGTACTTC,CASSLAGQSTATQYF
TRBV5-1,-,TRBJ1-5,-,TGCGCCAACAGCTTGGCCTGGGGGCCTGATAAGCCCCAGCATTTT,CANSLAWGPDKPQHF
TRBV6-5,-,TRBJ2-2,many,TGTGCCAGCAGTGCACAACACAGGACCGGGGAGCTGTTTTTT,CASSAQHRTGELFF
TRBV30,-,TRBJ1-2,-,TGTGCCTGGAGTGTCCCCCGGCGCTATGGCTACACCTTC,CAWSVPRRYGYTF
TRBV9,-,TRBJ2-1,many,TGTGCCAGCAGCGTAGCTTTCTCCTACAATGAGCAGTTCTTC,CASSVAFSYNEQFF
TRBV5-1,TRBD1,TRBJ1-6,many,TGCGCCAGCAGAAAGGTAGCGACAGGGGACTCACCCCTCCACTTT,CASRKVATGDSPLHF